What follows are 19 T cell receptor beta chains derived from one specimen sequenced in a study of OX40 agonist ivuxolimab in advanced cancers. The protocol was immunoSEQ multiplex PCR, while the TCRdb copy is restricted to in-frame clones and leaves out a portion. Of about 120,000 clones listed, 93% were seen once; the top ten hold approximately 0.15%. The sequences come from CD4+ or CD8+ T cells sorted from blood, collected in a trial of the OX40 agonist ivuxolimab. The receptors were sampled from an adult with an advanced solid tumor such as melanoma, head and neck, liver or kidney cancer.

This CDR3 reads CASSLTGAGNTIYF. The CDR3 coding sequence is TGTGCCAGCAGCCTTACAGGAGCTGGAAACACCATATATTTT. The rearrangement links TRBV5-5 to TRBJ1-3; D might be TRBD1 (5 bases). Germline lookup yields CDR1 SGHKS and CDR2 YYEKEE (reference sequence). Trimming removed 4 bases from V and 2 bases from J, with 10 bases in between. This CDR3 has 14 residues.

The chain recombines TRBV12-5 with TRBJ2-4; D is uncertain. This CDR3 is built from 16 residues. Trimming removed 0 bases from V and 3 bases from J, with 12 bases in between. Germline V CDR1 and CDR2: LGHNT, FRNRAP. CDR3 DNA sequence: TGTGCTAGTGGTTTGGTTCTGGGGTTGGACAAAAACATTCAGTACTTC. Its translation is CASGLVLGLDKNIQYF.

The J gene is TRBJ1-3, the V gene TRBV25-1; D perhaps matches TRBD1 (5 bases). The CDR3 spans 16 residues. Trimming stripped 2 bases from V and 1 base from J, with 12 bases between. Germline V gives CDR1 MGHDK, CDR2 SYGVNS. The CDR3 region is CASSEPGPVSGNTIYF. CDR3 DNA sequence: TGTGCCAGCAGTGAACCGGGGCCCGTTTCTGGAAACACCATATATTTT. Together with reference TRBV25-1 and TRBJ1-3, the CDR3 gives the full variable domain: EADIYQTPRYLVIGTGKKITLECSQTMGHDKMYWYQQDPGMELHLIHYSYGVNSTEKGDLSSESTVSRIRTEHFPLTLESARPSHTSQYLCASSEPGPVSGNTIYFGEGSWLTVV.

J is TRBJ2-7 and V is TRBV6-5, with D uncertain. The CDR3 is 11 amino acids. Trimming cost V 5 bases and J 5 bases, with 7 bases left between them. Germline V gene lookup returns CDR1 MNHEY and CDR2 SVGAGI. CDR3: CASSQGNEQYF. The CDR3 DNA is TGTGCCAGCAGTCAAGGTAACGAGCAGTACTTC.

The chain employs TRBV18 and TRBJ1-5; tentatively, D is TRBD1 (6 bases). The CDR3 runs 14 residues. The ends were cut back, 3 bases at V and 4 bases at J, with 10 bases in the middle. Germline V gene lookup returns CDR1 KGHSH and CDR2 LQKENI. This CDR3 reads CASSPSTGNQPQHF. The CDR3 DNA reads TGTGCCAGCTCACCGTCAACAGGGAATCAGCCCCAGCATTTT. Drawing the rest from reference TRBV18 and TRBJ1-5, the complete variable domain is NAGVMQNPRHLVRRRGQEARLRCSPMKGHSHVYWYRQLPEEGLKFMVYLQKENIIDESGMPKERFSAEFPKEGPSILRIQQVVRGDSAAYFCASSPSTGNQPQHFGDGTRLSIL.

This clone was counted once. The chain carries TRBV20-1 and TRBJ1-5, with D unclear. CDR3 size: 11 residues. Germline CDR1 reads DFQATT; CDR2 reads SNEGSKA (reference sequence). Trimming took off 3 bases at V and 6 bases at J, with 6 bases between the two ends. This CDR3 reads CSASRSQPQHF. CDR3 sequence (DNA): TGCAGTGCTAGTAGATCTCAGCCCCAGCATTTT.

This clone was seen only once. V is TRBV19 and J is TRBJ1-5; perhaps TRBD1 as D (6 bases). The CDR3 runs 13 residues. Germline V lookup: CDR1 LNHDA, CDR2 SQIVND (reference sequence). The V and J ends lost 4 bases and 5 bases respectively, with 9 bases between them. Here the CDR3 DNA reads TGTGCCAGTAGTACACAGGGAGATCAGCCCCAGCATTTT. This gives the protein CASSTQGDQPQHF.

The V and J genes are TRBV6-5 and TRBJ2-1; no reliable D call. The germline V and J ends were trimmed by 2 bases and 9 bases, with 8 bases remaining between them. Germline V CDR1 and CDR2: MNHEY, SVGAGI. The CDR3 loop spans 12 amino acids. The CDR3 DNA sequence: TGTGCCAGCAGTTACAGGTGGGGTGAGCAGTTCTTC. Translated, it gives CASSYRWGEQFF.

In DNA, the CDR3 is TGTGCCAGCAGGCCCACACCGACTAGCGGGATGGAATACGAGCAGTACTTC. This translates into CASRPTPTSGMEYEQYF. The chain is built from TRBV5-4 and TRBJ2-7; 11 nucleotides match TRBD2. The CDR3 covers 17 residues. The V segment lost 5 bases and the J segment 4 bases; nucleotides outside the gene matches: 14. CDR1 is SGHNT, CDR2 YYREEE, per germline (reference sequence). Full variable domain (rest looked up from reference TRBV5-4 and TRBJ2-7): ETGVTQSPTHLIKTRGQQVTLRCSSQSGHNTVSWYQQALGQGPQFIFQYYREEENGRGNFPPRFSGLQFPNYSSELNVNALELDDSALYLCASRPTPTSGMEYEQYFGPGTRLTVT.

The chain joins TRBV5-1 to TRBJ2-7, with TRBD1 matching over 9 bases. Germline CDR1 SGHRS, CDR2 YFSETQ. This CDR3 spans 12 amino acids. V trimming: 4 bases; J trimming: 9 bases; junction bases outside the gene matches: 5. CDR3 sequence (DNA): TGCGCCAGCAGCACCCAGGGACAGGGGCAGTACTTC. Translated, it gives CASSTQGQGQYF.

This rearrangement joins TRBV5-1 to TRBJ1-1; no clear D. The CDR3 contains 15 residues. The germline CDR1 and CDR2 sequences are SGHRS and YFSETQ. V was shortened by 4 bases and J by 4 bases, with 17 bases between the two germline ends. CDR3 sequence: CASSKDPIRVTEAFF. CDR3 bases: TGCGCCAGCAGCAAAGACCCGATTCGGGTCACTGAAGCTTTCTTT.

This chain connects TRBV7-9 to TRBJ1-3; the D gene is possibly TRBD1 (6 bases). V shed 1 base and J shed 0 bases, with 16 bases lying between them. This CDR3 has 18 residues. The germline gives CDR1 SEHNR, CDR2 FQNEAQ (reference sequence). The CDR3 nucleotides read TGTGCCAGCAGCTTAGGAGGGGACACTTACGGCTCTGGAAACACCATATATTTT. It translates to CASSLGGDTYGSGNTIYF.

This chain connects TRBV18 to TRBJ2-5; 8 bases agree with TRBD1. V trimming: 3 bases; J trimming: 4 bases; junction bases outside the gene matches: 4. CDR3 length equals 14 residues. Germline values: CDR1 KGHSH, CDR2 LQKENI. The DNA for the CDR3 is TGTGCCAGCTCACCCGGGACAGGTCGAGAGACCCAGTACTTC. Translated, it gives CASSPGTGRETQYF.

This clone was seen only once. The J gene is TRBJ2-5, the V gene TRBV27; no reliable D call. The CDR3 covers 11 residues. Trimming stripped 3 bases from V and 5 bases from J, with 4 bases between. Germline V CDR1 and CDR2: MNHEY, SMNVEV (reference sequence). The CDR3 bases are TGTGCCAGCAGTTTGGGGGAGACCCAGTACTTC. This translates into CASSLGETQYF.

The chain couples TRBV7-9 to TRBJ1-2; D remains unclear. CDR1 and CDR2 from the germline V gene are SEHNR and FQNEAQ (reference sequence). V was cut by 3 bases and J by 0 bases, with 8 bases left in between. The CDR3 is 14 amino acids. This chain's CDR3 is CASSLLSTNYGYTF. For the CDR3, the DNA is TGTGCCAGCAGCTTGCTATCAACTAACTATGGCTACACCTTC.

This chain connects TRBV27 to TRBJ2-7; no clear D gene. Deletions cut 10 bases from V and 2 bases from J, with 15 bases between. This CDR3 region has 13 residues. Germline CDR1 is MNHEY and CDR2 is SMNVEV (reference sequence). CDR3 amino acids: CATHPTDAYEQYF. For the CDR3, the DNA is TGTGCCACCCACCCCACAGATGCCTACGAGCAGTACTTC.

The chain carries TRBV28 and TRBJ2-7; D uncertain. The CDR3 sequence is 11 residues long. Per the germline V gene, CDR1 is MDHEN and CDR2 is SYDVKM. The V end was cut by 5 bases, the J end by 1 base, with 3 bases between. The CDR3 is CASSTSYEQYF. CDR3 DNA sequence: TGTGCCAGCAGTACATCCTACGAGCAGTACTTC. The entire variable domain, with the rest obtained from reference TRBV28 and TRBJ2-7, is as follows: DVKVTQSSRYLVKRTGEKVFLECVQDMDHENMFWYRQDPGLGLRLIYFSYDVKMKEKGDIPEGYSVSREKKERFSLILESASTNQTSMYLCASSTSYEQYFGPGTRLTVT.

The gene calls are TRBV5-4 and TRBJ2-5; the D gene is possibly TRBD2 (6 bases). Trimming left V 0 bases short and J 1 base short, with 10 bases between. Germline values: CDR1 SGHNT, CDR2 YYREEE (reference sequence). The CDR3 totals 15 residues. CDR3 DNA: TGTGCCAGCAGCTTGGCGCTAGCGCGCCAAGAGACCCAGTACTTC. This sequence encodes CASSLALARQETQYF.

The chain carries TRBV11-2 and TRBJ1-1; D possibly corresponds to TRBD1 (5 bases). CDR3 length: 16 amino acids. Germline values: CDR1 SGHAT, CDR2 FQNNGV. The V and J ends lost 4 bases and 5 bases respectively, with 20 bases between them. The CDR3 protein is CASSSRGLLGGTEAFF. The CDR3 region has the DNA TGTGCCAGCAGCTCTCGGGGACTCCTCGGAGGGACTGAAGCTTTCTTT. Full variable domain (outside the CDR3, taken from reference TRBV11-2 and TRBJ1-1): EAGVAQSPRYKIIEKRQSVAFWCNPISGHATLYWYQQILGQGPKLLIQFQNNGVVDDSQLPKDRFSAERLKGVDSTLKIQPAKLEDSAVYLCASSSRGLLGGTEAFFGQGTRLTVV.